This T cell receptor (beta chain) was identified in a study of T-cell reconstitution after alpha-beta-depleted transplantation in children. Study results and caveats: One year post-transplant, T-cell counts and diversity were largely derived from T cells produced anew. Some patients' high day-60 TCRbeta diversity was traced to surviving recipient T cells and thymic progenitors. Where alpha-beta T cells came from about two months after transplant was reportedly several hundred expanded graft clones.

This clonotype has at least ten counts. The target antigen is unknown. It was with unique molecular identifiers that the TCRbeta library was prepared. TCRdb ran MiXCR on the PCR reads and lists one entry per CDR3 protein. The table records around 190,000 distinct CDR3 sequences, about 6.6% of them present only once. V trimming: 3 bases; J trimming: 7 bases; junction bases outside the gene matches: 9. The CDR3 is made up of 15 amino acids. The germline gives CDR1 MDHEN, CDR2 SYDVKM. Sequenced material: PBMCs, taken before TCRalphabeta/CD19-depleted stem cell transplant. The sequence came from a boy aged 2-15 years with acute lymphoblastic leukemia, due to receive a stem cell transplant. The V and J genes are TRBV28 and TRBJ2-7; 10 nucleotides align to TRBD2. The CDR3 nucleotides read TGTGCCAGCAGTTTGCGGCTAGCGGGAGAGGAAGAGCAGTACTTC. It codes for CASSLRLAGEEEQYF.